This T cell receptor (beta chain) was documented in a study of shared clonotypes between healthy human individuals. Study-wide background: Donor ages ranged 18 to 49 years: two women, a few men. Study findings and constraints: Limitation of the genetic and exposure-history diversity represented came from the few donors.

This clone was picked up many times. Its matching antigen is unknown. The protocol was immunoSEQ multiplex PCR, while the TCRdb copy is restricted to in-frame clones and leaves out a portion. The sample carries 450,000 or so clones, 70% to 80% recorded once. Each of the donors was a healthy adult who was HIV-negative and had not had a recent acute infection or vaccination. Germline V gene sequence: CDR1 SNHLY, CDR2 FYNNEI. The CDR3 contains 13 residues. V dropped 4 bases and J dropped 2 bases, with 8 bases sitting between them. Specimen: PBMCs. The chain combines TRBV2 with TRBJ1-2, with a tentative D call TRBD1 (6 bases). The TCR comes from a woman aged 40 to 50 in good health. Some clones in this sample may be carry-over from other donors' samples. The CDR3 DNA is TGTGCCAGCAGTGCAACAGGGAACTATGGCTACACCTTC. Its translation is CASSATGNYGYTF.